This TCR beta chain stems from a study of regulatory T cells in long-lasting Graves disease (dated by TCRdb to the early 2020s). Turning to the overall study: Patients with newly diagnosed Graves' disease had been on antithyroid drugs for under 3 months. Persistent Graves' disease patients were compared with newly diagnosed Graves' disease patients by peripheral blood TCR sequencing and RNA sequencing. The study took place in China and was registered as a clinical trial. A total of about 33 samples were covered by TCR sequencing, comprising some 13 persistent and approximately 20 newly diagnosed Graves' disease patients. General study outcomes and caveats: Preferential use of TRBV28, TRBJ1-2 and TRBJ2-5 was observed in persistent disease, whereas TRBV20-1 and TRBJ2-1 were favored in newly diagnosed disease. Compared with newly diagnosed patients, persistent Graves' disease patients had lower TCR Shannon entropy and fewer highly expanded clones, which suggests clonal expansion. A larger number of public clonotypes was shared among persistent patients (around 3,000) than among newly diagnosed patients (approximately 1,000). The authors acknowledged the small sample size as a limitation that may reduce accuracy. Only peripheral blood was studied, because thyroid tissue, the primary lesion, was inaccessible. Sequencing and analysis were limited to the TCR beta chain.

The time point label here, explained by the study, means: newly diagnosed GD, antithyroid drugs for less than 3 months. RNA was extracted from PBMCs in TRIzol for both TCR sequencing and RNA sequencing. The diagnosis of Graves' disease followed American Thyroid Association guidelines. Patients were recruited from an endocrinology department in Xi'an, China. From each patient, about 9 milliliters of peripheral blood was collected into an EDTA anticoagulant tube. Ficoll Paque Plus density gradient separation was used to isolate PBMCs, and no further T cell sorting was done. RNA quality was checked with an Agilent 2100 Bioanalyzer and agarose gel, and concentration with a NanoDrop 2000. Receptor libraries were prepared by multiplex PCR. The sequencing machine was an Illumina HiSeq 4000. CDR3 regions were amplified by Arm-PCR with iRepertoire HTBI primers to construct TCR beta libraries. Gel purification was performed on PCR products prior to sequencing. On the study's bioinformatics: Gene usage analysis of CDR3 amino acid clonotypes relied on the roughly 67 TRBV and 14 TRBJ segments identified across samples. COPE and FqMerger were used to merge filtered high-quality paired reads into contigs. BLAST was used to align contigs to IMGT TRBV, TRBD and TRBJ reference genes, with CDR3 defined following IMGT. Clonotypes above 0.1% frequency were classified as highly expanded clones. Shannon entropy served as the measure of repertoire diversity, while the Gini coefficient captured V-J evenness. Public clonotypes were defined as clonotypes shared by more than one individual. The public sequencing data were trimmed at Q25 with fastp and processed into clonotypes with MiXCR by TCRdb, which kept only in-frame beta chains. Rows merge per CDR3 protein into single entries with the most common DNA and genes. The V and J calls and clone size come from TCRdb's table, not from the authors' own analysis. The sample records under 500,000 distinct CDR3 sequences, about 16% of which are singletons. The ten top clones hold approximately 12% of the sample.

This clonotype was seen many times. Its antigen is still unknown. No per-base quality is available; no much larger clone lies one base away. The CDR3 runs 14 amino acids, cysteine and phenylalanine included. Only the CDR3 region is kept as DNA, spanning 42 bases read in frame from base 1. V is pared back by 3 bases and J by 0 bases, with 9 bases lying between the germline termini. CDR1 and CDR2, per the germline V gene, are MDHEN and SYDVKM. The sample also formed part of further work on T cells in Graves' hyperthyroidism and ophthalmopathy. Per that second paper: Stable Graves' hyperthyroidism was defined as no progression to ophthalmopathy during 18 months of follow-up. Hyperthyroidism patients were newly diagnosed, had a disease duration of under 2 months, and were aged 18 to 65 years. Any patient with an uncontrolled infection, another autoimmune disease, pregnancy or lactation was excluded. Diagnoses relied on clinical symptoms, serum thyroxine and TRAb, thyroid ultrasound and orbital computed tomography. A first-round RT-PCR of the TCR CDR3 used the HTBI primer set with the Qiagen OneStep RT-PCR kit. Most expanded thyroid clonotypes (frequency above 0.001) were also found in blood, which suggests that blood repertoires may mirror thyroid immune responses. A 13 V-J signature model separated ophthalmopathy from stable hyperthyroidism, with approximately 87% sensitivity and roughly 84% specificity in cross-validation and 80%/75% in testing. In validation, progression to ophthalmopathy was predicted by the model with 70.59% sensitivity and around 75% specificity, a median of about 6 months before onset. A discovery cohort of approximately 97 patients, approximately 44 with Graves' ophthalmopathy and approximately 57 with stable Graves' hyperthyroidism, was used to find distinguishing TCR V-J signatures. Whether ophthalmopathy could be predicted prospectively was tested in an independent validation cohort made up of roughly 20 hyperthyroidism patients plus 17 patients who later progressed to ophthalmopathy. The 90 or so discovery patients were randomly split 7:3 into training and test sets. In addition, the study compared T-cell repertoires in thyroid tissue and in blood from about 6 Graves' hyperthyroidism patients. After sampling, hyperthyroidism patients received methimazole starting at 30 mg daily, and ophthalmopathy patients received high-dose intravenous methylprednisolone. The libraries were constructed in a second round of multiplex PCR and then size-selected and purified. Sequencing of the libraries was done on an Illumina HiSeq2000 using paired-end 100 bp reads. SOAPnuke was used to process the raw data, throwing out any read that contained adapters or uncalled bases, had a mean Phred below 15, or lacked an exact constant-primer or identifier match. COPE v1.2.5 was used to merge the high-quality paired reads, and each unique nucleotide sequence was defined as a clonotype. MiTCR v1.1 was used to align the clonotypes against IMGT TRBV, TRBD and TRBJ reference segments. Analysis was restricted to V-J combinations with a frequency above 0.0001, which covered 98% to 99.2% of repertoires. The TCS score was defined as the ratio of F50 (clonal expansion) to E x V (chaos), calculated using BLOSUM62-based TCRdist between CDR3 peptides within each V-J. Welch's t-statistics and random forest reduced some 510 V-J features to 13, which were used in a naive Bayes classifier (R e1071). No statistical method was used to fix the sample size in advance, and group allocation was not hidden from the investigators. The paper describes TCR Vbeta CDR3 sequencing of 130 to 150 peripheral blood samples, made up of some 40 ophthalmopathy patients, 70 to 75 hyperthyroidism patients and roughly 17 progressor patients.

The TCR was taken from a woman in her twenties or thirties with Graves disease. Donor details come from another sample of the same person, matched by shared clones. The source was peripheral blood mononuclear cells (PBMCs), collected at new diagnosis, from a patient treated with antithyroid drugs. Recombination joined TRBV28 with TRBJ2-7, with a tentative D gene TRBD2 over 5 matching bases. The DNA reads TGTGCCAGCAGTTTGTCCGAGGGCTCCTACGAGCAGTACTTC. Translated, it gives CASSLSEGSYEQYF. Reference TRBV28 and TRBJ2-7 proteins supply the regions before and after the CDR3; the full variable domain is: DVKVTQSSRYLVKRTGEKVFLECVQDMDHENMFWYRQDPGLGLRLIYFSYDVKMKEKGDIPEGYSVSREKKERFSLILESASTNQTSMYLCASSLSEGSYEQYFGPGTRLTVT.